The rows below give T cell receptor beta chains drawn from one sample of a study of blood T cell repertoires in COVID-19. Only in-frame clones appear in the TCRdb table, and some are missing; sequencing was by immunoSEQ multiplex PCR. The top ten clones hold approximately 11% of a sample with 250,000 to 350,000 clones, 85% to 90% of them seen once. Source material: peripheral blood. Receptor source: a woman in her 30s with COVID-19, enrolled during active disease. The CDR3 runs from the conserved cysteine through the conserved F or W. A D gene is named only where the DNA matches it firmly. Part of the rows lack a size; the others show once, few, many or a class for expanded clones.

V gene	D gene	J gene	clone size	CDR3 DNA	CDR3 protein
TRBV6-5	.	TRBJ2-3	once	TGTGCCAGCAGTTACCTCAGGGGGGCGGCCACAGATACGCAGTATTTT	CASSYLRGAATDTQYF
TRBV20-1	.	TRBJ1-2	.	TGCAGTGCTAGTGGGGCAGGTTATGGCTACACCTTC	CSASGAGYGYTF
TRBV6-5	.	TRBJ1-1	few	TGTGCCAGCATTAGGACAGCGCTGAACACTGAAGCTTTCTTT	CASIRTALNTEAFF
TRBV27	.	TRBJ2-7	.	TGTGCCAGCAGTTTACCCCCCCCGGGGGCCTACGAGCAGTACTTC	CASSLPPPGAYEQYF
TRBV7-3	TRBD2	TRBJ2-3	.	TGTGCCAGCAGCTTAGGGCCAGCGGGAGTAGGTTCTGGCACAGATACGCAGTATTTT	CASSLGPAGVGSGTDTQYF
TRBV19	.	TRBJ2-1	once	TGTGCCAGTAGTATGGGGGGAGATTACAATGAGCAGTTCTTC	CASSMGGDYNEQFF
TRBV6-6	TRBD2	TRBJ2-1	.	TGTGCCAGCAGCTTAGCGGGAGGGCCTAACAATGAGCAGTTCTTC	CASSLAGGPNNEQFF
TRBV5-1	.	TRBJ2-7	.	TGCGCCAGCAGCCCCGAAGGAGGCCCCTACTACGAGCAGTACTTC	CASSPEGGPYYEQYF
TRBV9	.	TRBJ1-2	.	TGTGCCAGCGCCCCCGGCCCGGGTGGGGGGGGCTACACCTTC	CASAPGPGGGGYTF
TRBV30	TRBD2	TRBJ2-1	few	TGTGCCTTGCGGGAGGGCCGCGATGAGCAGTTCTTC	CALREGRDEQFF
TRBV6-5	TRBD2	TRBJ2-7	.	TGTGCCAGCAGCCGACTAGCGGGACTCGAGCAGTACTTC	CASSRLAGLEQYF
TRBV10-1	.	TRBJ2-3	.	TGCGCCAGCAGTGAGTCTTCGGGGAGCGACACAGATACGCAGTATTTT	CASSESSGSDTDTQYF
TRBV6-1	TRBD1	TRBJ1-4	once	TGTGCCAGCAGTGAAGGCTCCGGGACAGGGGGCGGAAAACTGTTTTTT	CASSEGSGTGGGKLFF
TRBV6-1	TRBD2	TRBJ2-7	few	TGTGCCAGCAGTGAACGTTTGGGGGGGTACGAGCAGTACTTC	CASSERLGGYEQYF
TRBV6-6	.	TRBJ1-1	.	TGTGCCAGCAGGAACTTTGAAATGAACACTGAAGCTTTCTTT	CASRNFEMNTEAFF
TRBV7-9	.	TRBJ1-5	.	TGTGCCAGCAGCTCAGAAGGGACAAATCAGCCCCAGCATTTT	CASSSEGTNQPQHF
TRBV5-1	TRBD2	TRBJ2-1	.	TGCGCCAGCAGCTTGAGACTAGCGGGAATCAATGAGCAGTTCTTC	CASSLRLAGINEQFF
TRBV20-1	TRBD2	TRBJ2-7	.	TGCAGTGCTAGTGGCGGGAGGGCAAGGTACGAGCAGTACTTC	CSASGGRARYEQYF
TRBV2	.	TRBJ2-7	.	TGTGCCAGCAGTGAGTCCCGGGACTTTAAGGGGCAGTACTTC	CASSESRDFKGQYF
TRBV12-3/TRBV12-4	.	TRBJ2-1	.	TGTGCCAGCAGCCGCTCAGTCGGGGGTCAGTTCTTC	CASSRSVGGQFF
TRBV10-3	.	TRBJ2-5	.	TGTGCCATCAGAGCCGGCCAAGGGGATGGAGAGACCCAGTACTTC	CAIRAGQGDGETQYF
TRBV6-5	TRBD1	TRBJ2-1	.	TGTGCCAGCAGTTACGGGGACAGATACAATGAGCAGTTCTTC	CASSYGDRYNEQFF
TRBV27	TRBD2	TRBJ2-3	.	TGTGCCAGCGCGGCACTAGCGGCCGCTGGGGGCACAGATACGCAGTATTTT	CASAALAAAGGTDTQYF
TRBV5-1	.	TRBJ2-5	.	TGCGCCAGCAGCTTGAATCACAGGCAAGAGACCCAGTACTTC	CASSLNHRQETQYF
TRBV10-3	.	TRBJ2-7	.	TGTGCCATCAGACACCAGGGAACCGCCTACGAGCAGTACTTC	CAIRHQGTAYEQYF
TRBV18	TRBD2	TRBJ2-7	.	TGTGCCAGCTCCCTCTCGGGGGGCGAGCAGTACTTC	CASSLSGGEQYF
TRBV6-5	.	TRBJ1-6	.	TGTGCCAGCAGTTACAGGTGGCAGGGAAGCTCACCCCTCCACTTT	CASSYRWQGSSPLHF
TRBV19	.	TRBJ2-5	.	TGTGCCAGTACAGCAGGGGGGGAGACCCAGTACTTC	CASTAGGETQYF